These T cell receptor beta chains were read from a single sample in a study of cytomegalovirus exposure and HLA in healthy donors. The repertoire was sequenced with immunoSEQ multiplex PCR; TCRdb's copy has only in-frame clones and lacks some. The sample yields about 180,000 clones, around 80% seen once. Sequencing used PBMCs. These receptors all come from a man aged 35 to 55 in good health and CMV-seronegative. The CDR3 runs from the conserved cysteine through the conserved F or W. The order of the fields is J gene, D gene, V gene, clone size, CDR3 protein, CDR3 DNA. The D gene is left open where the match is weak. Clone size is shown for a subset of rows, as once, few, many or a class of expanded clone.

>TRBJ2-2|TRBD1|TRBV12-5|.
CASGLVRRDRDDSGELFF
TGTGCTAGTGGTTTGGTAAGAAGGGACAGGGACGATTCCGGGGAGCTGTTTTTT
>TRBJ1-6|.|TRBV27|.
CASSPDSLSYNSPLHF
TGTGCCAGCAGTCCTGACAGTTTATCCTATAATTCACCCCTCCACTTT
>TRBJ2-1|.|TRBV29-1|.
CSVEPPGQFF
TGCAGCGTTGAGCCCCCAGGGCAGTTCTTC
>TRBJ2-1|TRBD2|TRBV18|.
CASSPPGLAGASYNEQFF
TGTGCCAGCTCACCACCGGGACTAGCGGGAGCCTCCTACAATGAGCAGTTCTTC
>TRBJ2-7|TRBD1|TRBV6-5|few
CASSRGTGILYEQYF
TGTGCCAGCAGTCGCGGGACAGGGATCTTATACGAGCAGTACTTC
>TRBJ1-4|.|TRBV18|.
CASSPASREKLFF
TGTGCCAGCTCCCCTGCCTCGAGAGAAAAACTGTTTTTT
>TRBJ2-7|.|TRBV29-1|.
CSASLSYEQYF
TGCAGCGCGAGTCTCTCCTACGAGCAGTACTTC
>TRBJ1-5|.|TRBV4-1|.
CASSQDPGNQPQHF
TGCGCCAGCAGCCAAGATCCGGGAAATCAGCCCCAGCATTTT
>TRBJ1-1|.|TRBV7-6|.
CASSQKGAGGNTEAFF
TGTGCCAGCAGCCAAAAAGGGGCCGGGGGTAACACTGAAGCTTTCTTT
>TRBJ2-3|TRBD2|TRBV5-6|once
CASSLAGVRGTQYF
TGTGCCAGCAGCTTAGCGGGAGTCCGCGGTACGCAGTATTTT
>TRBJ2-2|TRBD2|TRBV28|.
CASSFRLAGGGELFF
TGTGCCAGCAGTTTTCGACTAGCGGGAGGTGGGGAGCTGTTTTTT
>TRBJ2-1|.|TRBV9|.
CAIIIGVNEQFF
TGTGCCATCATAATAGGGGTGAATGAGCAGTTCTTC
>TRBJ2-1|TRBD2|TRBV2|.
CASGAGGPNEQFF
TGTGCCAGCGGGGCGGGGGGGCCAAATGAGCAGTTCTTC
>TRBJ2-7|TRBD2|TRBV5-4|.
CASSSVPQREAEQYF
TGTGCCAGCAGCTCGGTGCCCCAGCGGGAGGCCGAGCAGTACTTC
>TRBJ1-2|.|TRBV6-4|.
CASSDLGGGGYTF
TGTGCCAGCAGTGACTTGGGGGGAGGAGGCTACACCTTC
>TRBJ2-5|.|TRBV5-1|.
CASSLEGLEETQYF
TGCGCCAGCAGCTTGGAGGGGTTGGAGGAGACCCAGTACTTC
>TRBJ2-7|TRBD2|TRBV6-5|.
CASRMAGGSYEQYF
TGTGCCAGCAGAATGGCGGGGGGGTCCTACGAGCAGTACTTC